This is a list of T cell receptor beta chains from one sample in a study of CD8+CD57+ T cells in acquired aplastic anemia. MiXCR, run by TCRdb on the reads, gives a single entry per CDR3 protein. The table shows 180,000 or so distinct CDR3 sequences, with 63% occurring only once. The source material was sorted CD4+, CD8+, or CD8+CD57+ T cells (not recorded which) from PBMCs. The origin of the receptors is a human donor with aplastic anemia. CDR3s include the opening cysteine and the closing phenylalanine or tryptophan. A D gene is named only where the DNA matches it firmly. Clone size, where shown, is once, few, many, or a class for clones that have expanded.

NA	TRBJ2-6	TRBV19	NA	TGTGCCAGTAGTATTAGGGTCGGCAACTCTGGGGCCAACGTCCTGACTTTC	CASSIRVGNSGANVLTF
NA	TRBJ2-5	TRBV5-1	once	TGCGCCAGCAGCTTGGATTCCATTCAGACCCAGTACTTC	CASSLDSIQTQYF
TRBD2	TRBJ2-6	TRBV12-3/TRBV12-4	many	TGTGCCAGCAGTCTGAGCGGGGGCGGGGCCAACGTCCTGACTTTC	CASSLSGGGANVLTF
NA	TRBJ1-4	TRBV7-9	once	TGTGCCAGCAGCTTAGTGTCAGGGCGGGAAAAACTGTTTTTT	CASSLVSGREKLFF
NA	TRBJ2-3	TRBV20-1	NA	TGCAGTGCCCGGGACTCTCGGACTAGCACAGATACGCAGTATTTT	CSARDSRTSTDTQYF
TRBD1	TRBJ1-3	TRBV2	once	TGTGCCAGCAGATCACAGGGGGGAAACACCATATATTTT	CASRSQGGNTIYF
TRBD1	TRBJ2-7	TRBV6-1	once	TGTGCCAGCAGAATAGGACAGGGGAGCGAGCAGTACTTC	CASRIGQGSEQYF
TRBD1	TRBJ1-6	TRBV20-1	few	TGCAGTGCTAGAGATCGGACAGGGTATTCACCCCTCCACTTT	CSARDRTGYSPLHF
NA	TRBJ1-2	TRBV10-3	once	TGTGCCATCAACGATTGGCTGCCGGTAGTCCGAGAATATGGCTACACCTTC	CAINDWLPVVREYGYTF
TRBD2	TRBJ2-1	TRBV7-3	NA	TGTGCCAGCAGCTTAGGCGTCGGGAGGGCCAGTGAGCAGTTCTTC	CASSLGVGRASEQFF
NA	TRBJ2-2	TRBV9	many	TGTGCCAGCAGCCCCCCAGGCGACACCGGGGAGCTGTTTTTT	CASSPPGDTGELFF
NA	TRBJ2-1	TRBV20-1	NA	TGCAGTGCTAAGTCGGAGGTAGTTTTTGGTGAGCAGTTCTTC	CSAKSEVVFGEQFF
NA	TRBJ1-4	TRBV7-4	NA	TGTGCCAGCAGCTCCCTTCGGGGACTAGCGGGACTTGAAAAACTGTTTTTT	CASSSLRGLAGLEKLFF
TRBD2	TRBJ2-3	TRBV7-8	NA	TGTGCCAGCAGCGTAGCGGGGCCCTATCCGACAGATACGCAGTATTTT	CASSVAGPYPTDTQYF
TRBD1	TRBJ2-4	TRBV6-1	NA	TGTGCCATCAGTGAGGGGGCGCAGGGCCTAGCCAAAAACATTCAGTACTTC	CAISEGAQGLAKNIQYF
TRBD2	TRBJ2-7	TRBV10-3	NA	TGTGCCATCAGTGATGGCTCCGGGACTACCCGCTACGAGCAGTACTTC	CAISDGSGTTRYEQYF
NA	TRBJ2-7	TRBV7-7	many	TGTGCCAGCAGCTTGGAAAGGGTACGCCACGAGCAGTACTTC	CASSLERVRHEQYF
TRBD2	TRBJ2-5	TRBV5-6	NA	TGTGCCAGCAGCTTGGAGGAGCGGGGGGAAGAGACCCAGTACTTC	CASSLEERGEETQYF
NA	TRBJ2-5	TRBV6-5	NA	TGTGCCAGCATAATTCTTGAGACCCAGTACTTC	CASIILETQYF